The entry below gives a single TCR beta chain sequence along with its context. This entry is derived from a study of blood T cell repertoires in COVID-19. Per the original data handling: Estimation of nucleated cell counts was performed using reference gene primer amplification. Clones were sequenced by immunoSEQ multiplex PCR, and TCRdb holds only the in-frame ones, with some missing. The DNA was the basis for D and trimming; V, J and clone size are from that table. The sample has 200,000 to 250,000 clones, 87% seen once. Participant-reported clinical history was the basis for cohort assignment. Sequencing was carried out using PBMCs or T cells enriched from blood (not recorded which). The clonotype was recovered from a man between 18 and 35 years old with acute COVID-19.

CDR3 residues: CASSLGWSRAPSSGNTIYF. As DNA, the CDR3 is TGTGCCAGCAGTTTAGGCTGGTCGAGGGCGCCTTCCTCTGGAAACACCATATATTTT. V and J are TRBV28 and TRBJ1-3; D not certain. The CDR3 runs 19 residues. Trimming pared 2 bases from V and 0 bases from J, leaving 20 bases between. Looked up from germline, CDR1 is MDHEN and CDR2 is SYDVKM.